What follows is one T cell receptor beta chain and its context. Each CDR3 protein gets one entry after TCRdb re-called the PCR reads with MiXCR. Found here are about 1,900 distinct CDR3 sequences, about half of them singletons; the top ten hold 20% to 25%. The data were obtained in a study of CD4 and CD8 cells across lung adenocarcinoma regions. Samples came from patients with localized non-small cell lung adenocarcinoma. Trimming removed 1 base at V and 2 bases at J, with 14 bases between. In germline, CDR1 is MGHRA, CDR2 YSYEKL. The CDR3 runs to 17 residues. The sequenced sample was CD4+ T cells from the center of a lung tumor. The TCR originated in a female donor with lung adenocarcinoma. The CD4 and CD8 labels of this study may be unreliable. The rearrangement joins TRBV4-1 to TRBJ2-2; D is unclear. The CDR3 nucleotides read TGCGCCAGCAGCCAAGGTACTTGGCAGACTAACACCGGGGAGCTGTTTTTT. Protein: CASSQGTWQTNTGELFF.